This T cell receptor (beta chain) is drawn from a study of tumor and adjacent non-tumor tissue in lung cancer. Study-wide background: Aged about 30 to 76 years, patients included 10 men and five or six women with stage I to III disease. Each sample yielded a few million productive TCRbeta reads on average.

CDR3 length equals 15 residues. CDR1 is SQVTM and CDR2 is ANQGSEA in the germline V gene. No cell sorting was done before RNA was extracted from the tissue. More than 3 cm separated this lung sample from the edge of the tumor. TCRbeta libraries were built with three rounds of nested PCR, modified from ARM-PCR. TCRdb called the multiplex PCR reads again in MiXCR, with one record for every CDR3 protein. This table holds 110,000 or so distinct CDR3 sequences, about 61% found once. This chain connects TRBV29-1 to TRBJ2-5; weak D call: TRBD1 (7 bases). The specimen sequenced was distant non-tumor lung tissue. The receptor comes from a man aged 55-75 years with non-small cell lung cancer. The CDR3 DNA follows: TGCGGGGTGCTCGGGGACAGCGGGTTCCAAGAGACCCAGTACTTC. Its protein is CGVLGDSGFQETQYF.